One and the same sample provided the 14 T cell receptor beta chains below, sequenced in a study of shared clonotypes between healthy human individuals. Only CD45RO-negative cells positively selected for CCR7 counted as naive CD8 cells, so terminally differentiated effector memory CD45RA+ cells were excluded. This table comes from immunoSEQ multiplex PCR, and its TCRdb copy is limited to in-frame clones, with some not included. In the table there are about 2.1 million clones, 93% of which are singletons. Source material: naive CD8+ T cells from PBMCs. The receptors derive from a man between 18 and 35 years old in good health. Some clones in this sample may be carry-over from other donors' samples.

This clone was seen a single time. This rearrangement joins TRBV27 to TRBJ1-4, with D maybe TRBD1 (5 bases). CDR3 size: 14 residues. V lost 7 bases and J 5 bases, leaving 14 bases between the germline ends. CDR1 is MNHEY, CDR2 SMNVEV, per germline (reference sequence). The CDR3 DNA follows: TGTGCCAGCACCCGGGGGGGTTCGAATGAAAAACTGTTTTTT. Protein: CASTRGGSNEKLFF.

The CDR3 sequence: CASSLSQGAADQPQHF. DNA of the CDR3: TGCGCCAGCAGCCTATCACAGGGGGCGGCAGATCAGCCCCAGCATTTT. The V gene is TRBV4-1, the J gene TRBJ1-5; 9 bases match TRBD1. With V trimmed by 4 bases and J by 5 bases, 9 bases remained unmatched. CDR3 length: 16 amino acids. Looked up from germline, CDR1 is MGHRA and CDR2 is YSYEKL.

This rearrangement joins TRBV6-1 to TRBJ2-7, with TRBD2 identical over 12 bases. Per germline, CDR1 MNHNS and CDR2 SASEGT. This CDR3 has 13 residues. J gave up 3 bases and V 9 bases, and 3 bases lay outside the gene matches. The CDR3 nucleotides read TGTGCCAGTAGACTAGCGGGAGTCTACGAGCAGTACTTC. Translating it yields CASRLAGVYEQYF.

The J gene is TRBJ2-7, the V gene TRBV27; D possibly corresponds to TRBD2 (6 bases). Germline V lookup: CDR1 MNHEY, CDR2 SMNVEV (reference sequence). The CDR3 extends over 12 amino acids. Trimming removed 6 bases from V and 10 bases from J, with 16 bases in between. The CDR3 DNA is TGTGCCAGCAGAACTTCTAGCGCTATTCAGTACTTC. Residues: CASRTSSAIQYF.

This clone was detected only once. This rearrangement joins TRBV7-8 to TRBJ1-5, with D unclear. This CDR3 has 14 residues. V gave up 1 base and J gave up 3 bases, with 7 bases separating them. CDR1 and CDR2 (germline): SGHVS, FQNEAQ. CDR3 sequence: CASSLVAPNQPQHF. The CDR3 region has the DNA TGTGCCAGCAGCTTAGTGGCCCCCAATCAGCCCCAGCATTTT. Drawing the rest from reference TRBV7-8 and TRBJ1-5, the complete variable domain is GAGVSQSPRYKVAKRGQDVALRCDPISGHVSLFWYQQALGQGPEFLTYFQNEAQLDKSGLPSDRFFAERPEGSVSTLKIQRTQQEDSAVYLCASSLVAPNQPQHFGDGTRLSIL.

This clone was seen a single time. The V gene is TRBV7-2, the J gene TRBJ2-7; D may be TRBD1 or TRBD2 (5 bases each). Trimming removed 5 bases from V and 3 bases from J, with 14 bases in between. The CDR3 is 14 amino acids. Germline V lookup: CDR1 SGHTA, CDR2 FQGNSA. The CDR3 DNA sequence: TGTGCCAGCAGCCCACGGGGACGGTTCTACGAGCAGTACTTC. Its protein product is CASSPRGRFYEQYF.

This chain joins TRBV5-6 and TRBJ1-2; D remains unclear. Germline lookup yields CDR1 SGHDT and CDR2 YYEEEE. The ends were cut back, 3 bases at V and 4 bases at J, with 10 bases in the middle. The CDR3 is 13 amino acids. CDR3 region: CASSSQSGYGYTF. The CDR3 DNA sequence: TGTGCCAGCAGCTCCCAGTCAGGCTATGGCTACACCTTC.

On this clone itself: Within the sample, other DNA sequences also encode this same CDR3. V and J are TRBV5-1 and TRBJ2-7; TRBD2 matches at 9 bases. Germline V gene lookup returns CDR1 SGHRS and CDR2 YFSETQ. The CDR3 contains 14 residues. The V segment lost 2 bases and the J segment 4 bases; nucleotides outside the gene matches: 4. CDR3: CASSLGREGYEQYF. In DNA, the CDR3 is TGCGCCAGCAGCTTAGGGCGGGAGGGTTACGAGCAGTACTTC.

This clone came up a few times. V is TRBV27 and J is TRBJ1-2; D is perhaps TRBD1 (5 bases). The V end lost 6 bases, the J end lost 0 bases, and 14 bases lay between the germline ends. Germline CDR1 is MNHEY and CDR2 is SMNVEV (reference sequence). The CDR3 spans 15 residues. The DNA of the CDR3 is TGTGCCAGCAGCCCCTGGGGCTCAGCTAACTATGGCTACACCTTC. Its translation is CASSPWGSANYGYTF.

The chain recombines TRBV2 with TRBJ2-1; maybe TRBD1 (5 bases). The V end lost 5 bases, the J end lost 6 bases, and 23 bases lay between the germline ends. The CDR3 is 17 amino acids. Germline loops: CDR1 SNHLY, CDR2 FYNNEI. Here the CDR3 DNA reads TGTGCCAGCAGTTATACCTCCGAGACAGATAGTCTCAATGAGCAGTTCTTC. Amino acid sequence: CASSYTSETDSLNEQFF.

The J gene is TRBJ1-2, the V gene TRBV9, with 8 bases identical to TRBD1. V was pared by 4 bases and J by 6 bases, with 8 bases of the junction left unmatched. This CDR3 has 14 residues. Germline CDR1 is SGDLS and CDR2 is YYNGEE. This CDR3 is CASSPQTGEDGYTF. The CDR3 nucleotides read TGTGCCAGCAGCCCCCAGACAGGGGAAGATGGCTACACCTTC. Looking up the rest from reference TRBV9 and TRBJ1-2 gives the full variable domain: DSGVTQTPKHLITATGQRVTLRCSPRSGDLSVYWYQQSLDQGLQFLIQYYNGEERAKGNILERFSAQQFPDLHSELNLSSLELGDSALYFCASSPQTGEDGYTFGSGTRLTVV.

The J gene is TRBJ1-1, the V gene TRBV27, with D unresolved. This CDR3 contains 14 residues. From germline, CDR1 is MNHEY and CDR2 SMNVEV (reference sequence). V was cut by 5 bases and J by 4 bases, with 14 bases left in between. CDR3 coding DNA: TGTGCCAGCAGTCCGCCCTCCGGCGGCACTGAAGCTTTCTTT. Its protein product is CASSPPSGGTEAFF.

The chain employs TRBV12-5 and TRBJ2-3, with 7 bases identical to TRBD1. Germline-derived CDR1 and CDR2 are LGHNT and FRNRAP. This CDR3 region has 15 residues. J lost 1 base, V lost 4 bases, and 5 bases had no gene match. The DNA for the CDR3 is TGTGCTAGTGGTTCCAACAGGGGAGGCACAGATACGCAGTATTTT. Its protein product is CASGSNRGGTDTQYF.

This clone was seen once. The chain combines TRBV7-9 with TRBJ2-5; TRBD2 matches 7 bases. The CDR3 runs to 15 residues. CDR1 is SEHNR, CDR2 FQNEAQ, per germline (reference sequence). V trimming: 3 bases; J trimming: 0 bases; junction bases outside the gene matches: 4. CDR3 DNA sequence: TGTGCCAGCAGCTTGCTAGCGGCGTACCAAGAGACCCAGTACTTC. Translating it yields CASSLLAAYQETQYF. Combining the CDR3 with reference TRBV7-9 and TRBJ2-5 gives the whole variable domain DTGVSQNPRHKITKRGQNVTFRCDPISEHNRLYWYRQTLGQGPEFLTYFQNEAQLEKSRLLSDRFSAERPKGSFSTLEIQRTEQGDSAMYLCASSLLAAYQETQYFGPGTRLLVL.